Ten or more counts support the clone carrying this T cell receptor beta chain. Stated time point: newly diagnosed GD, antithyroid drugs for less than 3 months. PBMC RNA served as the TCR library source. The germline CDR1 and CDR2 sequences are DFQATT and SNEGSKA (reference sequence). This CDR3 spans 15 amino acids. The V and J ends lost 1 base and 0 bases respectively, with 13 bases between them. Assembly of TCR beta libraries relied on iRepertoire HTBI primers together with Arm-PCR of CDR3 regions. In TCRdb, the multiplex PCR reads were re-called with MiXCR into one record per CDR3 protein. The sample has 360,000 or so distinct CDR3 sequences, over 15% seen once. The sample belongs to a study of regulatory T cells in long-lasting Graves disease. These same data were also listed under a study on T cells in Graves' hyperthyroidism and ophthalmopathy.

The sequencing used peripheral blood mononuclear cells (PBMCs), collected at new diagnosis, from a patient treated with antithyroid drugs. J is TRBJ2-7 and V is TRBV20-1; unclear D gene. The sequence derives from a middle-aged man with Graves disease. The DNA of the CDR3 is TGCAGTGCTAGAGCCCCAGACTGGTACTCCTACGAGCAGTACTTC. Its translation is CSARAPDWYSYEQYF.